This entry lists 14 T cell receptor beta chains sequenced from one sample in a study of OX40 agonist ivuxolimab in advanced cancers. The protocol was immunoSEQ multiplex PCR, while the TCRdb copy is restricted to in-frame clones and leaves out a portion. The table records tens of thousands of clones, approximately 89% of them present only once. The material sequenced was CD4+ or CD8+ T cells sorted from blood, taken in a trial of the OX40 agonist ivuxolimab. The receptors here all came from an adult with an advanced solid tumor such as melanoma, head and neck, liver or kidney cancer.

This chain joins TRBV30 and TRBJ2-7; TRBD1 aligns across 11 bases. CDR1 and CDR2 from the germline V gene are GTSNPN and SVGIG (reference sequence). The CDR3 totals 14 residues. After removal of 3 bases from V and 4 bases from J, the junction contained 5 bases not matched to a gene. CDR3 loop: CAWRGGQGAYEQYF. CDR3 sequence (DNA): TGTGCCTGGAGAGGTGGACAGGGGGCTTACGAGCAGTACTTC.

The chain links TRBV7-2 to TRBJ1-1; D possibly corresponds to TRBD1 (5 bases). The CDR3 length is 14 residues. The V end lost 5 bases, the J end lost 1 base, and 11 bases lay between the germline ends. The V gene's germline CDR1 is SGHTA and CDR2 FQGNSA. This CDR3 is CASSVPGTNTEAFF. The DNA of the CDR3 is TGTGCCAGCAGCGTCCCCGGGACGAACACTGAAGCTTTCTTT.

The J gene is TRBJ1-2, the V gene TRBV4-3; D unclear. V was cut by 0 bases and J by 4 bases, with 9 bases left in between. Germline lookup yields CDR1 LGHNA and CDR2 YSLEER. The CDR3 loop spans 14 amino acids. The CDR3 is CASSQDPYSYGYTF. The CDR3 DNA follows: TGCGCCAGCAGCCAAGATCCTTACTCCTATGGCTACACCTTC.

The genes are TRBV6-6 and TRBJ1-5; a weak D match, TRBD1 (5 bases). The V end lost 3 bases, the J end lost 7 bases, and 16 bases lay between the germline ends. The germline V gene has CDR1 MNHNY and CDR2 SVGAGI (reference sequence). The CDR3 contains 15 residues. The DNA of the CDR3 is TGTGCCAGCAGTTATTCCGACAGATCCGGCCAGCCCCAGCATTTT. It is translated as CASSYSDRSGQPQHF.

This chain's CDR3 is CASSPSYSNQPQHF. The CDR3 DNA sequence: TGTGCCAGCTCACCCTCCTACAGCAATCAGCCCCAGCATTTT. The rearrangement links TRBV18 to TRBJ1-5; D gene ambiguous. The CDR3 totals 14 residues. Germline V CDR1 and CDR2: KGHSH, LQKENI. Trimming took off 3 bases at V and 1 base at J, with 7 bases between the two ends. The whole variable domain, remainder taken from reference TRBV18 and TRBJ1-5, is NAGVMQNPRHLVRRRGQEARLRCSPMKGHSHVYWYRQLPEEGLKFMVYLQKENIIDESGMPKERFSAEFPKEGPSILRIQQVVRGDSAAYFCASSPSYSNQPQHFGDGTRLSIL.

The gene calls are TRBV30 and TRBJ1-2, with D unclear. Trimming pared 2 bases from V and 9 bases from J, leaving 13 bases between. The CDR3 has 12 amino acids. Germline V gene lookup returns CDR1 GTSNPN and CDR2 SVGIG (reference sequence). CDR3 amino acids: CAWSRPLGSYTF. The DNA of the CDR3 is TGTGCCTGGAGTCGACCACTGGGCAGCTACACCTTC.

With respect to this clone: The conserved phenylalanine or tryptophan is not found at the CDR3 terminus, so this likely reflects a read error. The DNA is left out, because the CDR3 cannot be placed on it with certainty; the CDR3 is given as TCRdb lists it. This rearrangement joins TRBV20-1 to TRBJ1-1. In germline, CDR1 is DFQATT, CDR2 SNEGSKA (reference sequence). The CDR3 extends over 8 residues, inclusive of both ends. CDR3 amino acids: CSARDLSL.

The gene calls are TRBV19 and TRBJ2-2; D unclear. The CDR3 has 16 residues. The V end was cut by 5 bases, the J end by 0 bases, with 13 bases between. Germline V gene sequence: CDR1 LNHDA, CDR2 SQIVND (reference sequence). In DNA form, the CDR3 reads TGTGCCAGTAGTTCCCGGCAGATCGCGAACACCGGGGAGCTGTTTTTT. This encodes CASSSRQIANTGELFF.

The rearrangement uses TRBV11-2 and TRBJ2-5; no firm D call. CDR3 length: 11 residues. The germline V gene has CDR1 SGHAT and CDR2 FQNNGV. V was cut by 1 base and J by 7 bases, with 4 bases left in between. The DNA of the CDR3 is TGTGCCAGCAGCTTAGGTTGGACCCAGTACTTC. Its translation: CASSLGWTQYF. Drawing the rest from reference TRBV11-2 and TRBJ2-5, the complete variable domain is EAGVAQSPRYKIIEKRQSVAFWCNPISGHATLYWYQQILGQGPKLLIQFQNNGVVDDSQLPKDRFSAERLKGVDSTLKIQPAKLEDSAVYLCASSLGWTQYFGPGTRLLVL.

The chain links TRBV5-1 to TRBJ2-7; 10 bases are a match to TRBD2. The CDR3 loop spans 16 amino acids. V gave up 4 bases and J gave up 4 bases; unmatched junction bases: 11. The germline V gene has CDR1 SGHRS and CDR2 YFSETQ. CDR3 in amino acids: CASSTGLAEASYEQYF. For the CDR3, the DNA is TGCGCCAGCAGCACCGGACTAGCGGAGGCTTCATACGAGCAGTACTTC.

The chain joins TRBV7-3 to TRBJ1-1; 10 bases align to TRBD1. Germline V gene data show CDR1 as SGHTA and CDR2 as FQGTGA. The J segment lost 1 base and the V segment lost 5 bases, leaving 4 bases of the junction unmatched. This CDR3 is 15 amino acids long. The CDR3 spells CASSRQGAGNTEAFF. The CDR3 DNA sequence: TGTGCCAGCAGCCGACAGGGGGCGGGGAACACTGAAGCTTTCTTT.

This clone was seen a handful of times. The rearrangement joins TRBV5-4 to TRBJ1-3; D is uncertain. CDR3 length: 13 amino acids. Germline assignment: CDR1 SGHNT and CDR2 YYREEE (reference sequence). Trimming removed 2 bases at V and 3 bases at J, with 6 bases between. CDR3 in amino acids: CASSLYGGNTIYF. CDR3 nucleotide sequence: TGTGCCAGCAGCTTATATGGTGGAAACACCATATATTTT.

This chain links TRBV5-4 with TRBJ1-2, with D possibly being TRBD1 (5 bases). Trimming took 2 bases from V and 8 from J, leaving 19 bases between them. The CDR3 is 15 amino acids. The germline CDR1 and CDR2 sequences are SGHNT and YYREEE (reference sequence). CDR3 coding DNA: TGTGCCAGCAGCTTCAATAAGGGCCAGGGCGACGGCTACACCTTC. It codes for CASSFNKGQGDGYTF.

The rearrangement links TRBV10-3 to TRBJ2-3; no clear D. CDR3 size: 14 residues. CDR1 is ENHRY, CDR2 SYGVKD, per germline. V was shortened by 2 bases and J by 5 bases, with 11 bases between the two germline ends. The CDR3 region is CAISEGPVGDTQYF. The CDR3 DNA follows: TGTGCCATCAGTGAGGGTCCGGTTGGAGATACGCAGTATTTT.